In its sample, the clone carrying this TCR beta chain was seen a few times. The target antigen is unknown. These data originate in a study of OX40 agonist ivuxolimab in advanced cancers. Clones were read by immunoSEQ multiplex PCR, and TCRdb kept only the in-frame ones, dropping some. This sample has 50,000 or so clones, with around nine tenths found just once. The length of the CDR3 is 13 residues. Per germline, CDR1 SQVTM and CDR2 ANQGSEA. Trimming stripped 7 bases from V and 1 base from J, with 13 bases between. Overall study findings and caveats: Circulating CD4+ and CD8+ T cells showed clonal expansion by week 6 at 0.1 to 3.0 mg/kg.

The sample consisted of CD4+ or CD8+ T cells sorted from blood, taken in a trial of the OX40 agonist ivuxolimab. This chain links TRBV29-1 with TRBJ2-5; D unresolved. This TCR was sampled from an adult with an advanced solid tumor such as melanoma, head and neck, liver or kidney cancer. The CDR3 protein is CSGGSSAQETQYF. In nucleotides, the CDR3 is TGCAGCGGGGGATCTAGTGCCCAAGAGACCCAGTACTTC.